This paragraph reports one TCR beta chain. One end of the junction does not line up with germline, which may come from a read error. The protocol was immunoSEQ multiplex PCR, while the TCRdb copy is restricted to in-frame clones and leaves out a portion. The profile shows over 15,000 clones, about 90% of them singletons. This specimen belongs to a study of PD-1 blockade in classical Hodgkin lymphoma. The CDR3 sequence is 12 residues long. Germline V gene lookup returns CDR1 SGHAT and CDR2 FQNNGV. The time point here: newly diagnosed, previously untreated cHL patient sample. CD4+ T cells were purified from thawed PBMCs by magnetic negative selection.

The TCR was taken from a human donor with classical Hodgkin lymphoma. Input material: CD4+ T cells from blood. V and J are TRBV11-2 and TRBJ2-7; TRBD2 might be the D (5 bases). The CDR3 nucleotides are TGTGCCAGCAGCTTAGAGGGGTCTAGCTGGGCCTTC. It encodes CASSLEGSSWAF.